This T cell receptor (beta chain) was sequenced for a study of CD8 T cells in Susac syndrome. Regarding the study as a whole: CD8+ clones in Susac expanded most in TEMRA cells and active patients.

From blood CD8+ and CD4+ T cells, TCR beta sequences were generated. As regards this clonotype: As yet, its antigen is unknown.

Random hexamers were used to reverse transcribe the RNA input (0.5 to 1 ug). Each CDR3 protein gets one entry after TCRdb re-called the immunoSEQ multiplex PCR reads with MiXCR. The sample yields around 200,000 distinct CDR3 sequences, 85% to 95% seen once. Losses at the gene ends were 7 bases for V and 0 bases for J; bases not matched to a gene: 4. CDR1 is SQVTM and CDR2 is ANQGSEA in the germline V gene. The CDR3 is 13 amino acids. V usage is TRBV29-1 and J usage is TRBJ1-1; 8 bases line up with TRBD1. This sequence originates from a human donor with Susac syndrome. Sequences were obtained from CD8+ T cells from PBMCs. CDR3 residues: CSGQGSMNTEAFF. CDR3 sequence (DNA): TGCAGCGGACAGGGGAGTATGAACACTGAAGCTTTCTTT.